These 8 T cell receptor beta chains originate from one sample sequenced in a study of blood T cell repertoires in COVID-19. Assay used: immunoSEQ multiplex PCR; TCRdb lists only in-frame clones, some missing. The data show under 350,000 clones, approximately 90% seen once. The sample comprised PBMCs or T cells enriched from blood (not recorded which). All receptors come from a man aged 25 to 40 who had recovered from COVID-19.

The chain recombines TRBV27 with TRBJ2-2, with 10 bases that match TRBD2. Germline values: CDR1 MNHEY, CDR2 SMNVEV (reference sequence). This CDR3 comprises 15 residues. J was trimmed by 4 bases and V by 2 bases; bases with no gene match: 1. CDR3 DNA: TGTGCCAGCAGTTTACTAGCGGGAGCCACCGGGGAGCTGTTTTTT. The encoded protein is CASSLLAGATGELFF.

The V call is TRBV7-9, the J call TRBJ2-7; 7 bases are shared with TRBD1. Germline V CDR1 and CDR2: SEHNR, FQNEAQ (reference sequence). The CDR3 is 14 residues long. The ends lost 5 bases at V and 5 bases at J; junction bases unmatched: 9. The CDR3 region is CASSRVTGPNEQYF. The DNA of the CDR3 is TGTGCCAGCAGCCGAGTGACAGGGCCCAACGAGCAGTACTTC.

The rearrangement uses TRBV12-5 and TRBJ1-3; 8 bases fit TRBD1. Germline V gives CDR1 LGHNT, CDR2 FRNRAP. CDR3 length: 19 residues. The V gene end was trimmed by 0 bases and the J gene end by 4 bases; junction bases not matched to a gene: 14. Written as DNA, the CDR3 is TGTGCTAGTGGTTTGGTTTCTGGGACAGGCCAATTCGGGGGAAACACCATATATTTT. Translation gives CASGLVSGTGQFGGNTIYF.

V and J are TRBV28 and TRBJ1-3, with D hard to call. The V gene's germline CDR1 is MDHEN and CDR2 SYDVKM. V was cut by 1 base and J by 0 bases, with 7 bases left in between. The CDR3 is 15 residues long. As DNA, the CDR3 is TGTGCCAGCAGTTTATCTGGGCTCTCTGGAAACACCATATATTTT. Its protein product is CASSLSGLSGNTIYF. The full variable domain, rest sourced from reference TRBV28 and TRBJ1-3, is DVKVTQSSRYLVKRTGEKVFLECVQDMDHENMFWYRQDPGLGLRLIYFSYDVKMKEKGDIPEGYSVSREKKERFSLILESASTNQTSMYLCASSLSGLSGNTIYFGEGSWLTVV.

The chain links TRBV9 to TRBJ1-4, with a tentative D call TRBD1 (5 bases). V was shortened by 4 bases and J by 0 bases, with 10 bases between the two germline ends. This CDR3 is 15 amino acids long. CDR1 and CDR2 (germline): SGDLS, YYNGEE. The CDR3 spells CASSPQGTTNEKLFF. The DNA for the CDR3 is TGTGCCAGCAGCCCCCAGGGTACAACTAATGAAAAACTGTTTTTT.

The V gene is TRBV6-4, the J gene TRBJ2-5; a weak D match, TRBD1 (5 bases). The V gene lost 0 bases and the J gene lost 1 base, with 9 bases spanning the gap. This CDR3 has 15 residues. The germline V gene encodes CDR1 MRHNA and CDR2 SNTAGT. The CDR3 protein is CASSDSGAPQETQYF. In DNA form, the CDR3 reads TGTGCCAGCAGTGACTCTGGGGCACCCCAAGAGACCCAGTACTTC.

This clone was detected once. In DNA, the CDR3 is TGCAGTGCTAGAATACACAACGAAGCTTTCTTT. Protein product: CSARIHNEAFF. The chain carries TRBV20-1 and TRBJ1-1, with D uncertain. The V end lost 2 bases, the J end lost 8 bases, and 9 bases lay between the germline ends. CDR1 and CDR2 from the germline V gene are DFQATT and SNEGSKA (reference sequence). The CDR3 spans 11 residues.

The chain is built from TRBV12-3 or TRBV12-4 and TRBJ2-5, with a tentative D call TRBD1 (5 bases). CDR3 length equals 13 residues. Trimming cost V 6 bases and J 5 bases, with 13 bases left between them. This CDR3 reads CASRTTGVETQYF. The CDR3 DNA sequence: TGTGCCAGCAGGACAACAGGAGTCGAGACCCAGTACTTC.